The 26 T cell receptor beta chains given below trace back to one sample, sequenced in a study of T cells in localized non-small cell lung cancer. Using immunoSEQ multiplex PCR, the repertoire was profiled, and TCRdb retains in-frame clones only, with some absent. This table has 25,000 to 30,000 clones, more than 65% appearing once. The material sequenced was peripheral blood mononuclear cells, taken before any cancer treatment. These receptor sequences come from a man aged 35 to 69 with stage III lung adenocarcinoma.

This clone turned up a few times. V usage is TRBV2 and J usage is TRBJ2-3; weak D call: TRBD1 (6 bases). V gave up 4 bases and J gave up 1 base, with 12 bases separating them. Germline V gives CDR1 SNHLY, CDR2 FYNNEI. CDR3 length: 15 residues. DNA for the CDR3: TGTGCCAGCAGTGGGCAGGGGTGGGGCACAGATACGCAGTATTTT. This gives the protein CASSGQGWGTDTQYF.

The chain is built from TRBV15 and TRBJ2-5; 8 bases align to TRBD2. The V gene end was trimmed by 7 bases and the J gene end by 6 bases; junction bases not matched to a gene: 7. Germline V CDR1 and CDR2: LNHNV, YYDKDF (reference sequence). There are 13 residues in the CDR3. Written as DNA, the CDR3 is TGTGCCACCAACGTGCGGGGGGTGAAGACCCAGTACTTC. This encodes CATNVRGVKTQYF.

The chain joins TRBV29-1 to TRBJ2-5; a possible D gene is TRBD2 (6 bases). CDR1 is SQVTM, CDR2 ANQGSEA, per germline. V shed 5 bases and J shed 4 bases, with 14 bases lying between them. CDR3 size: 13 residues. CDR3 loop: CSVRGTGGETQYF. Written as DNA, the CDR3 is TGCAGCGTTAGGGGCACCGGGGGAGAGACCCAGTACTTC.

The chain recombines TRBV10-3 with TRBJ1-2; D is perhaps TRBD1 (5 bases). Trimming removed 4 bases from V and 4 bases from J, with 13 bases in between. Germline V gives CDR1 ENHRY, CDR2 SYGVKD. The CDR3 runs to 14 residues. The CDR3 nucleotides read TGTGCCATCAGTGTCCAGGGAGTTACCTATGGCTACACCTTC. The encoded protein is CAISVQGVTYGYTF.

J is TRBJ2-1 and V is TRBV2; 16 bases line up with TRBD2. The CDR3 runs 14 residues. The V gene end was trimmed by 6 bases and the J gene end by 14 bases; junction bases not matched to a gene: 7. CDR1 and CDR2 (germline): SNHLY, FYNNEI. CDR3 in amino acids: CASRAGLAGGRKFF. As DNA, the CDR3 is TGTGCCAGCAGGGCGGGACTAGCGGGAGGGCGGAAGTTCTTC.

V and J are TRBV2 and TRBJ1-6, with 7 bases identical to TRBD1. V lost 6 bases, J lost 7 bases, and 6 bases stayed unmatched. The CDR3 spans 14 residues. Germline V gene sequence: CDR1 SNHLY, CDR2 FYNNEI. CDR3: CASREPGGNSPLHF. CDR3 nucleotides: TGTGCCAGCAGGGAACCAGGGGGGAATTCACCCCTCCACTTT.

The table lists this clone with a count of one. V and J are TRBV19 and TRBJ2-3, with unresolved D. Per the germline V gene, CDR1 is LNHDA and CDR2 is SQIVND (reference sequence). The CDR3 covers 14 residues. The V end lost 4 bases, the J end lost 2 bases, and 10 bases lay between the germline ends. CDR3 sequence reads: CASSSVSYTDTQYF. Here the CDR3 DNA reads TGTGCCAGTAGTAGTGTGTCCTACACAGATACGCAGTATTTT.

The J gene is TRBJ2-5, the V gene TRBV5-1; TRBD2 matches at 7 bases. The germline CDR1 and CDR2 sequences are SGHRS and YFSETQ. V was pared by 10 bases and J by 5 bases, with 14 bases of the junction left unmatched. CDR3 length equals 14 residues. The CDR3 sequence: CACRGRESRETQYF. The CDR3 coding sequence is TGCGCCTGCCGAGGGCGGGAGTCCCGGGAGACCCAGTACTTC.

The chain has TRBV6-1 and TRBJ2-7; D gene unclear. V gave up 4 bases and J gave up 3 bases, with 4 bases separating them. Germline V gene sequence: CDR1 MNHNS, CDR2 SASEGT. The CDR3 consists of 11 residues. The CDR3 DNA follows: TGTGCCAGCAGTGGGCACTACGAGCAGTACGTC. The encoded protein is CASSGHYEQYV.

J is TRBJ2-3 and V is TRBV25-1; D may be TRBD2 (5 bases). The CDR3 contains 15 residues. Trimming stripped 1 base from V and 1 base from J, with 9 bases between. Germline CDR1 is MGHDK and CDR2 is SYGVNS. In DNA, the CDR3 is TGTGCCAGCAGTGAATCGGACGGGGGCACAGATACGCAGTATTTT. Translating it yields CASSESDGGTDTQYF. Drawing the rest from reference TRBV25-1 and TRBJ2-3, the complete variable domain is EADIYQTPRYLVIGTGKKITLECSQTMGHDKMYWYQQDPGMELHLIHYSYGVNSTEKGDLSSESTVSRIRTEHFPLTLESARPSHTSQYLCASSESDGGTDTQYFGPGTRLTVL.

This clone was seen more than once but under ten times. This chain uses TRBV7-8 with TRBJ2-7; 12 bases are a match to TRBD2. Germline lookup yields CDR1 SGHVS and CDR2 FQNEAQ. Unmatched junction bases numbered 7, after V lost 6 bases and J lost 1 base. This CDR3 has 16 residues. The CDR3 protein is CASRPGLAGRSYEQYF. The CDR3 nucleotides read TGTGCCAGCAGACCTGGACTAGCGGGACGGTCCTACGAGCAGTACTTC.

This clone was detected once. The gene calls are TRBV6-1 and TRBJ2-5; 9 bases are shared with TRBD2. In germline, CDR1 is MNHNS, CDR2 SASEGT. The J segment lost 0 bases and the V segment lost 2 bases, leaving 4 bases of the junction unmatched. The length of the CDR3 is 16 residues. Written as DNA, the CDR3 is TGTGCCAGCAGTGAAAGAAGCGGGGGGTACCAAGAGACCCAGTACTTC. Protein product: CASSERSGGYQETQYF.

The CDR3 DNA sequence: TGTGCCAGCAGCCAACAAAGCGGGGGGGACAATGAGCAGTTCTTC. Translating it yields CASSQQSGGDNEQFF. The V call is TRBV4-2, the J call TRBJ2-1, with TRBD2 identical over 10 bases. Germline assignment: CDR1 LGHNA and CDR2 YNFKEQ. This CDR3 contains 15 residues. V was pared by 2 bases and J by 5 bases, with 3 bases of the junction left unmatched.

The chain carries TRBV28 and TRBJ1-4, with D perhaps TRBD1 (5 bases). V shed 7 bases and J shed 7 bases, with 13 bases lying between them. The CDR3 loop spans 13 amino acids. Germline V gives CDR1 MDHEN, CDR2 SYDVKM. The CDR3 bases are TGTGCCAGCATTGGGGCGGCGGTTGAAAAACTGTTTTTT. Protein product: CASIGAAVEKLFF.

This clone came up a few times. V and J are TRBV20-1 and TRBJ2-3; D uncertain. Looked up from germline, CDR1 is DFQATT and CDR2 is SNEGSKA (reference sequence). This CDR3 comprises 10 residues. V lost 3 bases and J lost 6, with 4 bases in between. CDR3 in amino acids: CSASDDTQYF. CDR3 nucleotides: TGCAGTGCTAGCGACGATACGCAGTATTTT.

J is TRBJ2-3 and V is TRBV5-1, with D possibly being TRBD1 (5 bases). The CDR3 has 14 amino acids. With 0 bases removed from V and 6 bases from J, the gap between germline ends came to 11 bases. CDR1 is SGHRS and CDR2 is YFSETQ in the germline V gene. The CDR3 nucleotides read TGCGCCAGCAGCTTGGGGACAAACACGGATACGCAGTATTTT. Protein: CASSLGTNTDTQYF.

V is TRBV15 and J is TRBJ2-3, with TRBD2 as a possible D gene (5 bases). With 0 bases removed from V and 2 bases from J, the gap between germline ends came to 9 bases. There are 15 residues in the CDR3. CDR1 is LNHNV, CDR2 YYDKDF, per germline (reference sequence). The DNA for the CDR3 is TGTGCCACCAGCAGAGAGAGGGCCTTCACAGATACGCAGTATTTT. Protein product: CATSRERAFTDTQYF.

This clone showed up just once. The chain carries TRBV4-2 and TRBJ2-7; D is unresolved. Trimming shortened V by 0 bases and J by 3 bases, and 6 bases separated the two germline ends. Germline CDR1 is LGHNA and CDR2 is YNFKEQ. The CDR3 contains 13 residues. The CDR3 bases are TGTGCCAGCAGCCAAGACCGATTCTACGAGCAGTACTTC. Translated: CASSQDRFYEQYF.

The V call is TRBV30, the J call TRBJ2-6; no definite D call. This CDR3 has 16 residues. The germline CDR1 and CDR2 sequences are GTSNPN and SVGIG (reference sequence). Trimming removed 0 bases at V and 4 bases at J, with 13 bases between. The CDR3, as DNA: TGTGCCTGGAGTGTCCCTTTAACAGACGGGGCCAACGTCCTGACTTTC. Translating it yields CAWSVPLTDGANVLTF.

V and J are TRBV2 and TRBJ1-1; TRBD1 is a possible D gene (5 bases). V lost 2 bases to trimming and J lost 3 bases, with 10 bases between them. Per germline, CDR1 SNHLY and CDR2 FYNNEI. This CDR3 contains 14 residues. The CDR3 spells CASSEQGGDTEAFF. The CDR3 DNA is TGTGCCAGCAGTGAACAGGGAGGGGACACTGAAGCTTTCTTT.

The V call is TRBV11-1, the J call TRBJ1-5; 7 bases align to TRBD1. The CDR3 is 13 residues long. Per germline, CDR1 SGHAT and CDR2 FQDESV (reference sequence). V lost 2 bases, J lost 7 bases, and 2 bases stayed unmatched. CDR3 DNA sequence: TGTGCCAGCAGCTTACGACAGGGACAGCCCCAGCATTTT. Protein: CASSLRQGQPQHF.

The chain's CDR3 is CASSLRGSGPDTQYF. CDR3 nucleotides: TGTGCCAGCAGCTTAAGGGGGTCCGGACCAGATACGCAGTATTTT. V usage is TRBV7-2 and J usage is TRBJ2-3; a weak D match, TRBD1 (6 bases). The CDR3 consists of 15 residues. Germline loops: CDR1 SGHTA, CDR2 FQGNSA. V lost 2 bases and J 4 bases, leaving 13 bases between the germline ends.

The genes are TRBV27 and TRBJ2-1; the D is unclear. V shed 3 bases and J shed 7 bases, with 10 bases lying between them. CDR1 and CDR2 from the germline V gene are MNHEY and SMNVEV (reference sequence). There are 13 residues in the CDR3. The CDR3 nucleotides read TGTGCCAGCAGTTTCGTAGGGATAAATGAGCAGTTCTTC. As protein: CASSFVGINEQFF.

V and J are TRBV5-1 and TRBJ1-4; maybe TRBD1 (6 bases). Germline assignment: CDR1 SGHRS and CDR2 YFSETQ. Trimming took off 0 bases at V and 11 bases at J, with 17 bases between the two ends. The CDR3 covers 15 residues. This CDR3 reads CASSLGAGTTLKLFF. The CDR3, as DNA: TGCGCCAGCAGCTTGGGGGCTGGGACAACCCTTAAACTGTTTTTT.

The chain carries TRBV6-1 and TRBJ1-6; D gene unclear. The V and J ends lost 2 bases and 6 bases respectively, with 5 bases between them. CDR3 length equals 13 residues. The germline CDR1 and CDR2 sequences are MNHNS and SASEGT. CDR3 amino acids: CASSEPANSPLHF. CDR3 coding DNA: TGTGCCAGCAGTGAACCAGCTAATTCACCCCTCCACTTT.

This clone turned up a few times. The V and J genes are TRBV5-1 and TRBJ1-1, with D possibly TRBD1 on 6 matching bases. Trimming stripped 4 bases from V and 10 bases from J, with 17 bases between. This CDR3 is built from 13 residues. CDR1 and CDR2 (germline): SGHRS, YFSETQ. CDR3 nucleotides: TGCGCCAGCAGCCCCCGGACCCGAGGGGGAGCTTTCTTT. It codes for CASSPRTRGGAFF.